These 22 T cell receptor beta chains originate from one sample sequenced in a study of CD8 T cells in ankylosing spondylitis. TCRdb reprocessed the 5' RACE reads with MiXCR, giving one entry per CDR3 protein. There are 200,000 to 300,000 distinct CDR3 sequences in the sample; around 10% occur only once, and 5.5% to 8% lies in the top ten. The sequencing input was blood, either unsorted or a sorted T cell fraction (not recorded which). Receptor source: a male donor with ankylosing spondylitis or in good health (not recorded which).

This clonotype has just a few counts. The chain combines TRBV20-1 with TRBJ2-3, with 9 bases fitting TRBD2. CDR1 is DFQATT, CDR2 SNEGSKA, per germline (reference sequence). V lost 6 bases to trimming and J lost 2 bases; unmatched junction nucleotides: 9. This CDR3 has 15 residues. The CDR3 coding sequence is TGCAGTGCCCCTGGACTAGCGAAAGACACAGATACGCAGTATTTT. This sequence encodes CSAPGLAKDTDTQYF.

Only a few counts were recorded for this clonotype. The chain combines TRBV7-8 with TRBJ2-5; possibly TRBD2 for D (6 bases). The germline CDR1 and CDR2 sequences are SGHVS and FQNEAQ. Trimming stripped 5 bases from V and 2 bases from J, with 15 bases between. This CDR3 has 15 amino acids. The DNA of the CDR3 is TGTGCCAGCAGCCAAAGCCGGGACTTTCAAGAGACCCAGTACTTC. Translating gives CASSQSRDFQETQYF. Together with reference TRBV7-8 and TRBJ2-5, the CDR3 gives the full variable domain: GAGVSQSPRYKVAKRGQDVALRCDPISGHVSLFWYQQALGQGPEFLTYFQNEAQLDKSGLPSDRFFAERPEGSVSTLKIQRTQQEDSAVYLCASSQSRDFQETQYFGPGTRLLVL.

This clonotype was picked up many times. The chain joins TRBV5-6 to TRBJ2-7, with D possibly TRBD1 on 6 matching bases. CDR3 length: 14 residues. Trimming removed 0 bases at V and 3 bases at J, with 10 bases between. Germline values: CDR1 SGHDT, CDR2 YYEEEE. The CDR3 coding sequence is TGTGCCAGCAGCTTGGTCCGACAGGACTACGAGCAGTACTTC. Protein: CASSLVRQDYEQYF.

This clonotype was counted ten times or more. V and J are TRBV28 and TRBJ2-1; TRBD2 agrees at 9 bases. The CDR3 runs 15 residues. The V and J ends lost 5 bases and 3 bases, in that order; junction bases with no gene match: 5. Germline-derived CDR1 and CDR2 are MDHEN and SYDVKM. The CDR3 sequence: CASSTHSGSYNEQFF. In DNA form, the CDR3 reads TGTGCCAGCAGTACCCATAGCGGGAGCTACAATGAGCAGTTCTTC.

This clonotype has a count of ten or more. The chain joins TRBV24-1 to TRBJ2-1, with TRBD2 identical over 12 bases. The germline gives CDR1 KGHDR, CDR2 SFDVKD. There are 18 residues in the CDR3. V dropped 6 bases and J dropped 5; count of bases not matched to a gene: 13. The CDR3 DNA follows: TGTGCCACCAGTAACGGACTAGCGGGATCTGCCTTGAACAATGAGCAGTTCTTC. Its translation: CATSNGLAGSALNNEQFF.

The table lists this clonotype with many counts. This sequence joins TRBV7-2 and TRBJ2-5; D possibly corresponds to TRBD1 (6 bases). CDR3 length: 13 amino acids. CDR1 is SGHTA and CDR2 is FQGNSA in the germline V gene. V was cut by 7 bases and J by 5 bases, with 14 bases left in between. CDR3 residues: CASTSNRGETQYF. DNA of the CDR3: TGTGCCAGCACTTCTAATAGGGGGGAGACCCAGTACTTC.

The gene calls are TRBV15 and TRBJ1-4; D unresolved. Between the trimmed V and J ends, which lost 3 bases and 5 bases, there was a span of 16 bases. Germline V CDR1 and CDR2: LNHNV, YYDKDF (reference sequence). This CDR3 is built from 16 residues. The CDR3 DNA is TGTGCCACCAGCAGGGCTCCGACGAATATGAATGAAAAACTGTTTTTT. It encodes CATSRAPTNMNEKLFF. Supplemented by reference TRBV15 and TRBJ1-4, the full variable domain reads DAMVIQNPRYQVTQFGKPVTLSCSQTLNHNVMYWYQQKSSQAPKLLFHYYDKDFNNEADTPDNFQSRRPNTSFCFLDIRSPGLGDTAMYLCATSRAPTNMNEKLFFGSGTQLSVL.

Ten or more counts support this clonotype. J is TRBJ2-1 and V is TRBV24-1, with D perhaps TRBD2 (6 bases). Trimming removed 7 bases from V and 7 bases from J, with 16 bases in between. The CDR3 contains 14 residues. Germline V CDR1 and CDR2: KGHDR, SFDVKD. The CDR3 DNA follows: TGTGCCACCAGGAGCCCGGGAGAAATAAATGAGCAGTTCTTC. It is translated as CATRSPGEINEQFF.

V usage is TRBV27 and J usage is TRBJ1-2; TRBD1 aligns across 9 bases. The CDR3 is 15 amino acids. Germline V gene data show CDR1 as MNHEY and CDR2 as SMNVEV (reference sequence). With 3 bases clipped from V and 4 bases from J, the junction kept 6 bases outside the gene matches. CDR3 region: CASSFQQGAVYGYTF. CDR3 coding DNA: TGTGCCAGCAGTTTCCAACAGGGGGCCGTCTATGGCTACACCTTC.

CDR3 in DNA: TGTGCCAGCAGTGTGGGGCAGGGGCCCACAGATACGCAGTATTTT. Residues: CASSVGQGPTDTQYF. This chain links TRBV2 with TRBJ2-3, with D perhaps TRBD1 (6 bases). V gave up 4 bases and J gave up 2 bases, with 13 bases separating them. This CDR3 contains 15 residues. CDR1 is SNHLY and CDR2 is FYNNEI in the germline V gene.

CDR3 region: CASRPGTLNTGELFF. The CDR3 DNA reads TGTGCCAGCAGACCCGGGACTTTGAACACCGGGGAGCTGTTTTTT. V is TRBV2 and J is TRBJ2-2; D may be TRBD2 (6 bases). The V end was cut by 6 bases, the J end by 1 base, with 12 bases between. This CDR3 is built from 15 residues. CDR1 and CDR2 (germline): SNHLY, FYNNEI.

This clonotype was seen at least ten times. The chain has TRBV20-1 and TRBJ1-4; D is unclear. V was cut by 2 bases and J by 7 bases, with 8 bases left in between. CDR1 is DFQATT, CDR2 SNEGSKA, per germline (reference sequence). The CDR3 is 12 residues long. CDR3 DNA sequence: TGCAGTGCTAGATGGGAAAGTGAAAAACTGTTTTTT. Amino acids: CSARWESEKLFF.

The rearrangement joins TRBV5-1 to TRBJ2-7; TRBD1 matches 9 bases. The germline V gene has CDR1 SGHRS and CDR2 YFSETQ. This CDR3 has 18 residues. The junction had 13 bases not matched to a gene; V was cut back by 3 bases and J by 0 bases. The CDR3 sequence is CASSSAGTGIQASYEQYF. In nucleotides, the CDR3 is TGCGCCAGCAGCTCGGCCGGGACAGGGATTCAGGCCTCCTACGAGCAGTACTTC.

This clonotype was recorded many times. The V gene is TRBV3-1, the J gene TRBJ1-3; 9 bases match TRBD1. Germline values: CDR1 LGHDT, CDR2 YNNKEL (reference sequence). The V gene end was trimmed by 4 bases and the J gene end by 4 bases; junction bases not matched to a gene: 8. This CDR3 contains 16 residues. CDR3 region: CASSRKGQGAGNTIYF. In nucleotides, the CDR3 is TGTGCCAGCAGCCGGAAGGGACAGGGCGCGGGAAACACCATATATTTT.

A note on this clonotype: A much bigger clone sits one base away, suggesting this may be a read error. This rearrangement joins TRBV5-1 to TRBJ1-1; D not certain. The CDR3 has 15 amino acids. Germline CDR1 SGHRS, CDR2 YFSETQ. The CDR3 DNA sequence: TGCGCCAGCAGGGTTGAAGCCAACATGAACACTGCAGCTTTCTTT. Its protein product is CASRVEANMNTAAFF.

This clonotype was detected ten times or more. The chain is built from TRBV15 and TRBJ2-7, with D possibly being TRBD2 (5 bases). The CDR3 covers 16 residues. Looked up from germline, CDR1 is LNHNV and CDR2 is YYDKDF (reference sequence). The ends were cut back, 5 bases at V and 7 bases at J, with 24 bases in the middle. As DNA, the CDR3 is TGTGCCACCAGCCCTCTGCCGGGATTAGGTTTAAGGGAGCAGTACTTC. Translation gives CATSPLPGLGLREQYF. The full variable domain, rest sourced from reference TRBV15 and TRBJ2-7, is DAMVIQNPRYQVTQFGKPVTLSCSQTLNHNVMYWYQQKSSQAPKLLFHYYDKDFNNEADTPDNFQSRRPNTSFCFLDIRSPGLGDTAMYLCATSPLPGLGLREQYFGPGTRLTVT.

This clonotype has at least ten counts. The gene calls are TRBV20-1 and TRBJ2-7; 10 bases agree with TRBD2. The CDR3 runs 14 residues. In germline, CDR1 is DFQATT, CDR2 SNEGSKA (reference sequence). With V trimmed by 5 bases and J by 2 bases, 6 bases remained unmatched. The CDR3 reads CSARLAGPPYEQYF. The CDR3 DNA is TGCAGTGCTCGACTAGCGGGTCCACCCTACGAGCAGTACTTC.

This clonotype was picked up many times. The chain has TRBV30 and TRBJ2-3; 12 bases align to TRBD2. This CDR3 has 13 amino acids. In germline, CDR1 is GTSNPN, CDR2 SVGIG (reference sequence). CDR3 loop: CAQTSGRSNTQYF. CDR3 DNA sequence: TGTGCACAAACTAGCGGGAGGTCAAATACGCAGTATTTT.

This clonotype was counted only a few times. This chain uses TRBV7-2 with TRBJ2-3, with a possible D match to TRBD1 (6 bases). The V end was cut by 5 bases, the J end by 2 bases, with 11 bases between. Germline CDR1 SGHTA, CDR2 FQGNSA. This CDR3 is built from 14 residues. DNA for the CDR3: TGTGCCAGCAGCCGGGACACCTACACAGATACGCAGTATTTT. Translating gives CASSRDTYTDTQYF.

At least ten counts were recorded for this clonotype. The V gene is TRBV10-1, the J gene TRBJ1-1; D is unclear. CDR1 WNHNN and CDR2 SYGVQD come from the germline V gene (reference sequence). The V gene lost 6 bases and the J gene lost 3 bases, with 11 bases spanning the gap. CDR3 length: 13 amino acids. The CDR3 DNA follows: TGCGCCAGCAGGCCGCGACGGGACACTGAAGCTTTCTTT. It encodes CASRPRRDTEAFF.

This clonotype appeared many times. This chain connects TRBV5-1 to TRBJ1-1, with D possibly TRBD1 on 5 matching bases. From germline, CDR1 is SGHRS and CDR2 YFSETQ. The CDR3 totals 14 residues. V gave up 0 bases and J gave up 1 base, with 7 bases separating them. Written as DNA, the CDR3 is TGCGCCAGCAGCTTGGAGGGGCGGAACACTGAAGCTTTCTTT. Amino acid sequence: CASSLEGRNTEAFF.

This clonotype has just a few counts. The rearrangement uses TRBV7-9 and TRBJ2-2; D gene ambiguous. CDR1 and CDR2 from the germline V gene are SEHNR and FQNEAQ (reference sequence). This CDR3 is 15 amino acids long. The V end was cut by 11 bases, the J end by 0 bases, with 16 bases between. The CDR3 region is CACIRRPANTGELFF. DNA for the CDR3: TGTGCCTGCATACGGCGCCCCGCGAACACCGGGGAGCTGTTTTTT.